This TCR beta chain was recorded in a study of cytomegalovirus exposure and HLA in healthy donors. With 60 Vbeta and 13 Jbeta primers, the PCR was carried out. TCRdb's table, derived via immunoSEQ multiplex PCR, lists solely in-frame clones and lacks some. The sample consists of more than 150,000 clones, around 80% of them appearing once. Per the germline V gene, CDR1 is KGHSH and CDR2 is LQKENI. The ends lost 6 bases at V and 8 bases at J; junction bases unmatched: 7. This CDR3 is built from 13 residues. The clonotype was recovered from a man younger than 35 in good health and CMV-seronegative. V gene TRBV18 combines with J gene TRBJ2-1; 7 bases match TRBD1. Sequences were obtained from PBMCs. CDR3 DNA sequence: TGTGCCAGCTCTAACAGGGGTAATCATGAGCAGTTCTTC. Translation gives CASSNRGNHEQFF.